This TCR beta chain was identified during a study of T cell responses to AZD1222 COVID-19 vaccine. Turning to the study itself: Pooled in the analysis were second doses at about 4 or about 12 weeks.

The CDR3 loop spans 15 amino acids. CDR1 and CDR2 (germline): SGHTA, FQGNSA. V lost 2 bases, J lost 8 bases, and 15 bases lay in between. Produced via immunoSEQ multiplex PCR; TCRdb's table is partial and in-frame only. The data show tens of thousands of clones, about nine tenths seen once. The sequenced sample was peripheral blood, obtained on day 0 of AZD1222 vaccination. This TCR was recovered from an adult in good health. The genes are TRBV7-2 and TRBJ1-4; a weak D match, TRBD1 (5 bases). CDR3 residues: CASSLRQGLAEKLFF. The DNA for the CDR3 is TGTGCCAGCAGCTTAAGGCAGGGTCTAGCCGAAAAACTGTTTTTT.